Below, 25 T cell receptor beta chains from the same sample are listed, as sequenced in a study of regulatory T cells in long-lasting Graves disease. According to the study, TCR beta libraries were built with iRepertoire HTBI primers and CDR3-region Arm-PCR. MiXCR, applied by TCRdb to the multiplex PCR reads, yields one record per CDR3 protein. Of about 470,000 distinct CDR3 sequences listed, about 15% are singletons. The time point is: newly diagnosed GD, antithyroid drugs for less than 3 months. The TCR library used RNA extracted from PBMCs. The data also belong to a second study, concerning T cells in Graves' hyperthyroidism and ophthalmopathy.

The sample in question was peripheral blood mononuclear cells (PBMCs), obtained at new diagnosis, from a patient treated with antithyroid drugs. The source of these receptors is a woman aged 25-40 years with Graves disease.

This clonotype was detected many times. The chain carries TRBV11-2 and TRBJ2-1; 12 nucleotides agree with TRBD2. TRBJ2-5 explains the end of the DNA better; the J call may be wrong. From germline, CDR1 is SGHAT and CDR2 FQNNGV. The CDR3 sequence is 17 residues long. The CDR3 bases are TGTGCCAGCAGTAACGGGCTAGCGGGAGGGAGTCAGGAGACCCAGTACTTC. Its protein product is CASSNGLAGGSQETQYF.

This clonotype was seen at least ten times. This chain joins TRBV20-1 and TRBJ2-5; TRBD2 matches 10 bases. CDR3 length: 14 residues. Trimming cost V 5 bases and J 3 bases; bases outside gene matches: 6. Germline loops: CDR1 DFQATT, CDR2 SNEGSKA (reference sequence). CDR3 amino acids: CSASNLAGEETQYF. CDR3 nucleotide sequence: TGCAGTGCTTCTAATCTAGCGGGAGAAGAGACCCAGTACTTC.

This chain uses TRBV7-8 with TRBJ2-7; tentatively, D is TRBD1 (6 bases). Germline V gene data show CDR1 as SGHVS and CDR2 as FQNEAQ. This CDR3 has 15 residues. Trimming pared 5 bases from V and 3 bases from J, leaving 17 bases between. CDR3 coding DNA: TGTGCCAGCAGCCCTAGGGGGATCGGGAACTACGAGCAGTACTTC. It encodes CASSPRGIGNYEQYF.

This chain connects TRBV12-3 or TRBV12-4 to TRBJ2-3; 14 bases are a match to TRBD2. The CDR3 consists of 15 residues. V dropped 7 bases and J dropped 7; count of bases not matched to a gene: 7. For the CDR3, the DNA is TGTGCCAGCATCCCGACTAGCGGGAGGGAGAATACGCAGTATTTT. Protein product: CASIPTSGRENTQYF.

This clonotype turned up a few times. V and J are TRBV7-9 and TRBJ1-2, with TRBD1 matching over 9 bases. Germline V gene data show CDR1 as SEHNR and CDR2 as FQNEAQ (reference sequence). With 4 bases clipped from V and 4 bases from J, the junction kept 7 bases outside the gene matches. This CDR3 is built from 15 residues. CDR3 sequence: CASSSLTGGSYGYTF. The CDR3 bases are TGTGCCAGCAGCTCATTAACAGGGGGCAGCTATGGCTACACCTTC.

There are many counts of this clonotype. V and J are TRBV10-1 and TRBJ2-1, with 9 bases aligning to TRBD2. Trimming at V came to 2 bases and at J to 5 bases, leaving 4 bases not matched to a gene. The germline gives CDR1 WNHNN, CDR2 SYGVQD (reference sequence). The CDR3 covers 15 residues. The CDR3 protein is CASSEGTSSDNEQFF. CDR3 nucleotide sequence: TGCGCCAGCAGTGAGGGGACTAGCAGCGACAATGAGCAGTTCTTC.

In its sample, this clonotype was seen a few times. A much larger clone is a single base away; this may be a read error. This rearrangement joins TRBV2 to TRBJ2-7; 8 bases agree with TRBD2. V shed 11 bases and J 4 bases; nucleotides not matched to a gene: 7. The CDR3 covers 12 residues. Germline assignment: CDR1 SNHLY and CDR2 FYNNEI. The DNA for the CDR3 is TGTGCCTCCGGGCGGGGGGCTTACGAGCAGTACTTC. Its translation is CASGRGAYEQYF.

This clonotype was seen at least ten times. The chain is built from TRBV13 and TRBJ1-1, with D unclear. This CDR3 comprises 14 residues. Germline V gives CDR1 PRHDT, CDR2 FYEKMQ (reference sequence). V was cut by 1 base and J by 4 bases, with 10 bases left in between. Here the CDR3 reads CASSLDAGSTEAFF. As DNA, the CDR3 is TGTGCCAGCAGCTTAGACGCGGGTAGCACTGAAGCTTTCTTT.

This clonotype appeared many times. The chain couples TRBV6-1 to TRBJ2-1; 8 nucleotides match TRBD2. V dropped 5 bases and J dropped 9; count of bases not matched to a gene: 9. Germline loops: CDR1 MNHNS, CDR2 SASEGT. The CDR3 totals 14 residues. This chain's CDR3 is CASSQSGSKREQFF. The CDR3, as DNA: TGTGCCAGCAGTCAAAGCGGGAGTAAGCGTGAGCAGTTCTTC.

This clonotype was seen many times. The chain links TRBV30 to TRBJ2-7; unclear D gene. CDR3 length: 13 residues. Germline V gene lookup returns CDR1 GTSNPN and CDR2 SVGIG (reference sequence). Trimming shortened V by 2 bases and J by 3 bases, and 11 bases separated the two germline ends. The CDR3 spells CAWSTLPGYEQYF. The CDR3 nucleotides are TGTGCCTGGAGTACACTACCAGGCTACGAGCAGTACTTC.

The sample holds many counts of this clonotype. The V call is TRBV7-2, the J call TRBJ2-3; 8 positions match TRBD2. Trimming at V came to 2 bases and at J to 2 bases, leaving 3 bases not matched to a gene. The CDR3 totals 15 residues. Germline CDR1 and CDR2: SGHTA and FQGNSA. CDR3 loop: CASSLLAGITDTQYF. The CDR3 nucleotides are TGTGCCAGCAGCTTATTAGCGGGGATCACAGATACGCAGTATTTT.

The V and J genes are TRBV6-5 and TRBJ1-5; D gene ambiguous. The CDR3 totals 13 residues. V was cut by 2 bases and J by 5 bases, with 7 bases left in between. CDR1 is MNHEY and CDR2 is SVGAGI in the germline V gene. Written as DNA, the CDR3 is TGTGCCAGCAGTTACAGGTCGGATCAGCCCCAGCATTTT. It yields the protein CASSYRSDQPQHF.

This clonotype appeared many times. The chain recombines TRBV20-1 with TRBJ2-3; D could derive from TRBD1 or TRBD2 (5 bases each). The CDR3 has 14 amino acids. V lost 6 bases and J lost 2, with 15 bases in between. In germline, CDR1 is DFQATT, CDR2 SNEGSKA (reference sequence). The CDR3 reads CSASGTTYTDTQYF. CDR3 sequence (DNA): TGCAGTGCCTCCGGGACCACATACACAGATACGCAGTATTTT.

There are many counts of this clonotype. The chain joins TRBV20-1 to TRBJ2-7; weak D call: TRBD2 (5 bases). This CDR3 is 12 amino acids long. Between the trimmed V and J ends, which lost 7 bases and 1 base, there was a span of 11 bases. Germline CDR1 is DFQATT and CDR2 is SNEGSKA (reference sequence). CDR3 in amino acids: CSVAEGSYEQYF. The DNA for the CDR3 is TGCAGTGTCGCAGAGGGTTCCTACGAGCAGTACTTC.

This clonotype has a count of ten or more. The CDR3 DNA sequence: TGTGCCAGCAGCGTAAACAGTGAAGACACTGAAGCTTTCTTT. This sequence encodes CASSVNSEDTEAFF. This chain uses TRBV9 with TRBJ1-1, with unresolved D. This CDR3 has 14 amino acids. Germline values: CDR1 SGDLS, CDR2 YYNGEE. V lost 1 base, J lost 3 bases, and 10 bases lay in between.

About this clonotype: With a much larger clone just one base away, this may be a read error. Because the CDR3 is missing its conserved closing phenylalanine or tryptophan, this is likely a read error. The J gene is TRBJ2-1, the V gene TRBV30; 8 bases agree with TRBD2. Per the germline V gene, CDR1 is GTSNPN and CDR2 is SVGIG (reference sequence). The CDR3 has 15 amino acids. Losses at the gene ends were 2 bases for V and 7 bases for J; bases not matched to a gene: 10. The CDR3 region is CAWSPGLGFTNEQFS. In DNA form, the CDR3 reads TGTGCCTGGAGTCCGGGACTAGGGTTTACGAATGAGCAGTTCTCC.

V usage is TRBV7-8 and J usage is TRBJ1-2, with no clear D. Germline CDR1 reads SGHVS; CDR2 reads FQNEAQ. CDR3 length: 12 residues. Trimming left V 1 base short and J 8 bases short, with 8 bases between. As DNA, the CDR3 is TGTGCCAGCAGCTTAGGACTTGGCGGCTACACCTTC. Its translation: CASSLGLGGYTF. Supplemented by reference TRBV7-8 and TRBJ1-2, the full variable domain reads GAGVSQSPRYKVAKRGQDVALRCDPISGHVSLFWYQQALGQGPEFLTYFQNEAQLDKSGLPSDRFFAERPEGSVSTLKIQRTQQEDSAVYLCASSLGLGGYTFGSGTRLTVV.

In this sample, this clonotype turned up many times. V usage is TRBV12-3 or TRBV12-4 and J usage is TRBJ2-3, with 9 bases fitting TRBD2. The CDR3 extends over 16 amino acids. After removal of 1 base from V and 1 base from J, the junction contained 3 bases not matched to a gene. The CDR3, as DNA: TGTGCCAGCAGTTTAGAAGCGGGAGGCCGCACAGATACGCAGTATTTT. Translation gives CASSLEAGGRTDTQYF.

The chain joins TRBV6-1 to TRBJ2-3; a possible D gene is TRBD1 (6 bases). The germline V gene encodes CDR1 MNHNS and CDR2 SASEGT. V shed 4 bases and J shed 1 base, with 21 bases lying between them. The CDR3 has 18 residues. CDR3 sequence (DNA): TGTGCCAGCAGTGCGCTCACCTCTACAGGGCTGGGCACAGATACGCAGTATTTT. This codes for CASSALTSTGLGTDTQYF.

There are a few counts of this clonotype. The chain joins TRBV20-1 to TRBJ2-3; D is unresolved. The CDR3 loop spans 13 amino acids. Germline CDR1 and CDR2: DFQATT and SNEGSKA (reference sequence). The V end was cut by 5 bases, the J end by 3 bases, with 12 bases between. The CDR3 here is CSAPTRVTDTQYF. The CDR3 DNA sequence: TGCAGTGCTCCGACTCGAGTTACAGATACGCAGTATTTT.

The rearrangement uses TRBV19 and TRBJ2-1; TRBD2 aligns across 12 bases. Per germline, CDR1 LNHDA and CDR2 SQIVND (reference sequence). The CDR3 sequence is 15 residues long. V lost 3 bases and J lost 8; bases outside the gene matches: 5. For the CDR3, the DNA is TGTGCCAGTAGTATTCAGACTAGCGGGAGTGATGAGCAGTTCTTC. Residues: CASSIQTSGSDEQFF. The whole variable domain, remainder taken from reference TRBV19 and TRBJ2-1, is DGGITQSPKYLFRKEGQNVTLSCEQNLNHDAMYWYRQDPGQGLRLIYYSQIVNDFQKGDIAEGYSVSREKKESFPLTVTSAQKNPTAFYLCASSIQTSGSDEQFFGPGTRLTVL.

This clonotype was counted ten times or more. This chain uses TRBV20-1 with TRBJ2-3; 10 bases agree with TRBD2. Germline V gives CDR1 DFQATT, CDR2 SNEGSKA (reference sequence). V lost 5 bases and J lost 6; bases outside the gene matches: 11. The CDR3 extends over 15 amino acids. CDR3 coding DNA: TGCAGTGCTCTTACCTCTAGCGGGAGTGGGGATACGCAGTATTTT. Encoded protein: CSALTSSGSGDTQYF.

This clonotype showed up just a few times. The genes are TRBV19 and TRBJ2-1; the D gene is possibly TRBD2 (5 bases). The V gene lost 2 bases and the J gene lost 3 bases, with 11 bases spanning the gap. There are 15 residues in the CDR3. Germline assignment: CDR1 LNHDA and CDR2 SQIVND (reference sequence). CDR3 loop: CASSISGSRYNEQFF. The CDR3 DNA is TGTGCCAGTAGTATATCGGGAAGTCGCTACAATGAGCAGTTCTTC.

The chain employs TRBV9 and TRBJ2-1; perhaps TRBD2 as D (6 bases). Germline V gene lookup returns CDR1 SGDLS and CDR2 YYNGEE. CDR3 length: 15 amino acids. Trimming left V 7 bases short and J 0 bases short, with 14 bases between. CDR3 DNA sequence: TGTGCCAGCGGGCTATTAGCGGCCTCCTACAATGAGCAGTTCTTC. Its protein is CASGLLAASYNEQFF.

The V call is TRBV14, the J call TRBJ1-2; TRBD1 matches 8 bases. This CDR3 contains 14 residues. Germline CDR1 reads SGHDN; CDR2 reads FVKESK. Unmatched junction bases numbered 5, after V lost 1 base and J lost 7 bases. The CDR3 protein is CASSQATGGAGYTF. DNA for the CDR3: TGTGCCAGCAGCCAAGCAACAGGGGGGGCTGGCTACACCTTC.